These 25 T cell receptor beta chains originate from one sample sequenced in a study of CD8 T cells in Susac syndrome. Reverse transcription used about 0.45 to 1 ug RNA and random hexamers. Via MiXCR, TCRdb re-called the immunoSEQ multiplex PCR reads, giving one row per CDR3 protein. The sample lists fewer than 200,000 distinct CDR3 sequences; 94% were seen once. The source material was CD4+ T cells from PBMCs. The receptor set was obtained from a human donor with Susac syndrome.

The J gene is TRBJ1-6, the V gene TRBV6-2 or TRBV6-3; no reliable D call. This CDR3 region has 12 residues. Trimming cost V 2 bases and J 12 bases, with 8 bases left between them. CDR1 and CDR2 (germline): MNHEY, SVGEGT. For the CDR3, the DNA is TGTGCCAGCAGTTACGACCTCAGACCCCTCCACTTT. Its protein product is CASSYDLRPLHF.

J is TRBJ2-7 and V is TRBV20-1; D unclear. The V end was cut by 3 bases, the J end by 5 bases, with 17 bases between. CDR3 length: 14 residues. Germline CDR1 is DFQATT and CDR2 is SNEGSKA (reference sequence). The CDR3 is CSASSVSMAHEQYF. The CDR3 DNA reads as TGCAGTGCTAGTTCGGTTTCCATGGCCCACGAGCAGTACTTC.

CDR3 nucleotides: TGCAGCGGATCGGGGGCAACCACAGATACGCAGTATTTT. It translates to CSGSGATTDTQYF. The chain carries TRBV29-1 and TRBJ2-3; D possibly matches TRBD1 or TRBD2 (6 bases each). The CDR3 covers 13 residues. Germline V gene lookup returns CDR1 SQVTM and CDR2 ANQGSEA. V was shortened by 7 bases and J by 2 bases, with 13 bases between the two germline ends.

The chain combines TRBV20-1 with TRBJ2-7; 7 bases match TRBD1. Per germline, CDR1 DFQATT and CDR2 SNEGSKA (reference sequence). With V trimmed by 0 bases and J by 6 bases, 2 bases remained unmatched. This CDR3 has 12 residues. The chain's CDR3 is CSARDDRVEQYF. Here the CDR3 DNA reads TGCAGTGCTAGAGACGACAGGGTCGAGCAGTACTTC.

The rearrangement uses TRBV20-1 and TRBJ2-3; 8 bases map to TRBD1. The CDR3 sequence is 13 residues long. Trimming took 4 bases from V and 6 from J; bases not matched to a gene: 6. CDR1 is DFQATT and CDR2 is SNEGSKA in the germline V gene (reference sequence). This CDR3 is CSAIRTGPDTQYF. In nucleotides, the CDR3 is TGCAGTGCTATTAGGACAGGGCCCGATACGCAGTATTTT.

The genes are TRBV29-1 and TRBJ1-1; TRBD1 is a possible D gene (5 bases). Germline V lookup: CDR1 SQVTM, CDR2 ANQGSEA. V was shortened by 5 bases and J by 2 bases, with 12 bases between the two germline ends. The length of the CDR3 is 13 residues. This CDR3 reads CSVLAGFNTEAFF. CDR3 nucleotides: TGCAGCGTTTTGGCAGGGTTCAACACTGAAGCTTTCTTT.

The chain is built from TRBV25-1 and TRBJ2-5, with 7 bases that match TRBD2. V lost 1 base and J lost 4; bases outside the gene matches: 12. Looked up from germline, CDR1 is MGHDK and CDR2 is SYGVNS. The CDR3 is made up of 17 amino acids. Here the CDR3 DNA reads TGTGCCAGCAGTGAATCGAAGCGGGGTTTTTCTCGAGAGACCCAGTACTTC. The encoded protein is CASSESKRGFSRETQYF.

The chain has TRBV25-1 and TRBJ2-3; perhaps TRBD1 as D (6 bases). Deletions cut 6 bases from V and 0 bases from J, with 13 bases between. CDR3 length: 15 residues. The V gene's germline CDR1 is MGHDK and CDR2 SYGVNS. The CDR3 spells CASSLGAGSTDTQYF. The CDR3 nucleotides read TGTGCCAGCAGCCTGGGGGCAGGGAGCACAGATACGCAGTATTTT.

This chain joins TRBV3-1 and TRBJ1-5, with 9 bases identical to TRBD1. CDR1 is LGHDT and CDR2 is YNNKEL in the germline V gene (reference sequence). The length of the CDR3 is 15 residues. Germline trimming cut 6 bases from V and 4 bases from J; bases unmatched to any gene: 7. The CDR3 DNA sequence: TGTGCCAGCAGTCCCCCCGGGACAGGGAATCAGCCCCAGCATTTT. It is translated as CASSPPGTGNQPQHF.

V and J are TRBV29-1 and TRBJ1-2; tentatively, D is TRBD1 (5 bases). V lost 1 base, J lost 5 bases, and 17 bases lay in between. The length of the CDR3 is 15 residues. Germline V gene data show CDR1 as SQVTM and CDR2 as ANQGSEA. The CDR3 loop reads CSVEGASRGVYGYTF. For the CDR3, the DNA is TGCAGCGTTGAAGGGGCAAGTCGGGGGGTATATGGCTACACCTTC. Using reference TRBV29-1 and TRBJ1-2 for the parts outside the CDR3, the full variable domain is SAVISQKPSRDICQRGTSLTIQCQVDSQVTMMFWYRQQPGQSLTLIATANQGSEATYESGFVIDKFPISRPNLTFSTLTVSNMSPEDSSIYLCSVEGASRGVYGYTFGSGTRLTVV.

This clonotype was seen only once. The chain employs TRBV12-3 or TRBV12-4 and TRBJ2-2; 9 bases map to TRBD1. Trimming cost V 6 bases and J 6 bases; bases outside gene matches: 8. The CDR3 is made up of 15 amino acids. The CDR3 protein is CASRVTGGDPGELFF. The DNA of the CDR3 is TGTGCCAGCAGGGTGACAGGGGGGGACCCCGGGGAGCTGTTTTTT.

The rearrangement links TRBV10-3 to TRBJ1-2, with D unclear. V was cut by 6 bases and J by 2 bases, with 19 bases left in between. This CDR3 region has 16 residues. CDR1 and CDR2 from the germline V gene are ENHRY and SYGVKD. The CDR3 region is CAIRDPARYENYGYTF. The DNA of the CDR3 is TGTGCCATCAGGGACCCGGCGCGCTATGAGAACTATGGCTACACCTTC.

The rearrangement joins TRBV5-1 to TRBJ2-2; D is perhaps TRBD2 (5 bases). CDR1 is SGHRS and CDR2 is YFSETQ in the germline V gene. V lost 1 base and J lost 0, with 10 bases in between. This CDR3 has 16 amino acids. CDR3 nucleotides: TGCGCCAGCAGCTTGACGGGGTTGCCGAACACCGGGGAGCTGTTTTTT. This codes for CASSLTGLPNTGELFF.

J is TRBJ1-2 and V is TRBV2; 9 nucleotides match TRBD1. This CDR3 has 13 amino acids. Germline V gene data show CDR1 as SNHLY and CDR2 as FYNNEI. V lost 10 bases to trimming and J lost 6 bases; unmatched junction nucleotides: 9. In DNA, the CDR3 is TGTGCCAAAACCGGGACAGGGTACGATGGCTACACCTTC. This gives the protein CAKTGTGYDGYTF.

V usage is TRBV5-4 and J usage is TRBJ1-1, with D uncertain. Looked up from germline, CDR1 is SGHNT and CDR2 is YYREEE (reference sequence). V was clipped by 0 bases and J by 2 bases, with 5 bases between them. The CDR3 extends over 13 amino acids. CDR3 in amino acids: CASSLVDNTEAFF. The CDR3 region has the DNA TGTGCCAGCAGCTTGGTGGACAACACTGAAGCTTTCTTT.

The rearrangement links TRBV4-3 to TRBJ1-2, with 8 bases identical to TRBD1. The CDR3 is 16 amino acids. Germline lookup yields CDR1 LGHNA and CDR2 YSLEER. The V segment lost 1 base and the J segment 3 bases; nucleotides outside the gene matches: 7. The CDR3 region has the DNA TGCGCCAGCAGCCAAGGTGCTTCGACAGGGGACTATGGCTACACCTTC. It specifies CASSQGASTGDYGYTF.

V and J are TRBV6-1 and TRBJ2-1, with unresolved D. Germline V CDR1 and CDR2: MNHNS, SASEGT. The CDR3 contains 12 residues. The V gene lost 6 bases and the J gene lost 2 bases, with 5 bases spanning the gap. Written as DNA, the CDR3 is TGTGCCAGCAGCCTCACCTACAATGAGCAGTTCTTC. This gives the protein CASSLTYNEQFF.

The chain uses TRBV15 and TRBJ2-5; weak D call: TRBD1 (5 bases). Germline V gene lookup returns CDR1 LNHNV and CDR2 YYDKDF (reference sequence). The V end was cut by 1 base, the J end by 7 bases, with 19 bases between. There are 16 residues in the CDR3. The CDR3 DNA sequence: TGTGCCACCAGCAGAGGGGTGGCACAGGCCCACCGGACCCAGTACTTC. Translation gives CATSRGVAQAHRTQYF.

V usage is TRBV24-1 and J usage is TRBJ2-7; D is unclear. Germline CDR1 KGHDR, CDR2 SFDVKD. The ends were cut back, 2 bases at V and 12 bases at J, with 13 bases in the middle. This CDR3 is built from 12 residues. CDR3 sequence: CATSDSPPVRYF. CDR3 coding DNA: TGTGCCACCAGTGATTCTCCACCGGTGCGGTACTTC.

The genes are TRBV20-1 and TRBJ1-1; 8 nucleotides agree with TRBD1. V lost 3 bases and J lost 6; bases outside the gene matches: 6. Germline V gene sequence: CDR1 DFQATT, CDR2 SNEGSKA (reference sequence). The CDR3 is made up of 13 amino acids. The DNA for the CDR3 is TGCAGTGCTAGGATCAGGGGGCGACCTGAAGCTTTCTTT. It codes for CSARIRGRPEAFF.

V usage is TRBV20-1 and J usage is TRBJ2-1, with 7 positions matching TRBD2. Germline V gene sequence: CDR1 DFQATT, CDR2 SNEGSKA (reference sequence). The CDR3 covers 16 residues. Trimming removed 2 bases from V and 1 base from J; junction bases left unmatched: 8. The CDR3 spells CSARPGGIMSYNEQFF. The DNA for the CDR3 is TGCAGTGCTAGACCCGGGGGGATTATGTCCTACAATGAGCAGTTCTTC.

This clonotype has just one count. The V and J genes are TRBV7-2 and TRBJ2-1; the match to TRBD2 covers 7 bases. The CDR3 length is 16 residues. J gave up 0 bases and V 6 bases, and 8 bases lay outside the gene matches. Per the germline V gene, CDR1 is SGHTA and CDR2 is FQGNSA. The CDR3 here is CASRAWERGSYNEQFF. The CDR3 region has the DNA TGTGCCAGCAGGGCATGGGAGCGGGGCTCCTACAATGAGCAGTTCTTC.

V and J are TRBV2 and TRBJ2-3, with 8 bases fitting TRBD1. From germline, CDR1 is SNHLY and CDR2 FYNNEI. The CDR3 consists of 13 residues. The junction had 2 bases not matched to a gene; V was cut back by 4 bases and J by 5 bases. The CDR3 region has the DNA TGTGCCAGCAGTGTCGACAGGGGAGATACGCAGTATTTT. Translation: CASSVDRGDTQYF.

The chain couples TRBV20-1 to TRBJ2-5; 7 positions agree with TRBD2. The CDR3 sequence is 12 residues long. Germline V gene data show CDR1 as DFQATT and CDR2 as SNEGSKA (reference sequence). V lost 1 base to trimming and J lost 8 bases; unmatched junction nucleotides: 4. CDR3 region: CSARGRGVTQYF. The CDR3 nucleotides are TGCAGTGCTAGAGGTCGGGGGGTCACCCAGTACTTC.

The gene calls are TRBV4-1 and TRBJ1-1; D might be TRBD1 (5 bases). V was clipped by 0 bases and J by 5 bases, with 16 bases between them. CDR1 and CDR2 from the germline V gene are MGHRA and YSYEKL. This CDR3 has 16 amino acids. The CDR3: CASSQDRIGRVTEAFF. Here the CDR3 DNA reads TGCGCCAGCAGCCAAGATCGAATAGGCAGGGTTACTGAAGCTTTCTTT.